The table lists the clone carrying this TCR beta chain with a few counts. Its antigen remains unidentified. Extracted RNA was reverse transcribed into cDNA, the sequencing template. Clones were sequenced by immunoSEQ multiplex PCR, and TCRdb holds only the in-frame ones, with some missing. This table holds approximately 170,000 clones, more than 55% found once. Deletions cut 1 base from V and 5 bases from J, with 15 bases between. The germline V gene has CDR1 GTSNPN and CDR2 SVGIG (reference sequence). CDR3 length: 14 amino acids. As for treatment: oral pan-JAK inhibitor, 5-10 mg twice daily. Those with alopecia areata gave lesional scalp punch biopsies and peripheral blood. The data stem from a study of CD8+ T cells in alopecia areata. Study-wide background: Treated patients took oral tofacitinib at 5 to 10 mg twice daily.

Overall study findings and caveats: Higher clonality and more expanded CD8+ clones appeared in lesional than normal scalp.

This TCR came from a human donor with alopecia areata. The genes are TRBV30 and TRBJ2-7, with D tentatively TRBD1 or TRBD2 (5 bases each). Sequenced here: CD4+ T cells sorted from blood, sampled at week 4, from a patient treated with tofacitinib. CDR3 in DNA: TGTGCCTGGAGTGGCTATACGGGGCTAGACGAGCAGTACTTC. Its translation: CAWSGYTGLDEQYF.